The clone carrying this T cell receptor (beta chain) was observed at least ten times. As yet, its antigen is unknown. V trimming: 6 bases; J trimming: 9 bases; junction bases outside the gene matches: 11. This CDR3 has 16 residues. The germline gives CDR1 SGHTA, CDR2 FQGTGA. This record belongs to a study of T cell repertoires in cytomegalovirus infection. Study-level background: Evidence of both CMV infection and a matching HLA type came from public TCR beta signatures.

TCRdb independently ran MiXCR on the reads; one entry per CDR3 protein. The table has 60,000 to 75,000 distinct CDR3 sequences, about 23% seen once. The origin of this receptor is a human donor in good health (CMV status not recorded). Some clones in this sample may be carry-over from other donors' samples. The genes are TRBV7-3 and TRBJ2-1; 13 bases line up with TRBD2. The source material was PBMCs, sequenced either directly or after in vitro stimulation (not recorded which). CDR3 sequence (DNA): TGTGCCAGCAGTTTCAAACTAGCGGGAGGGGGGTTTGAGCAGTTCTTC. Residues: CASSFKLAGGGFEQFF.